These 9 T cell receptor beta chains originate from one sample sequenced in a study of blood T cell repertoires in COVID-19. Some clones are missing from TCRdb's copy, which holds only in-frame ones; the method was immunoSEQ multiplex PCR. The repertoire holds 200,000 to 250,000 clones, with 80% to 90% as singletons. Sequenced material: peripheral blood. Source of these receptors: a man aged 25-45 years with active or convalescent COVID-19.

The chain recombines TRBV28 with TRBJ2-1; the match to TRBD2 covers 11 bases. Germline values: CDR1 MDHEN, CDR2 SYDVKM. The CDR3 runs to 16 residues. With V trimmed by 6 bases and J by 9 bases, 13 bases remained unmatched. The CDR3 protein is CASRSPSGRFGGEQFF. The CDR3 DNA is TGTGCCAGCAGATCACCTAGCGGGAGGTTTGGGGGTGAGCAGTTCTTC.

This clone was seen just once. The chain carries TRBV18 and TRBJ2-2; 12 nucleotides agree with TRBD1. The germline V gene has CDR1 KGHSH and CDR2 LQKENI. Germline trimming cut 6 bases from V and 3 bases from J; bases unmatched to any gene: 8. The CDR3 loop spans 17 amino acids. The CDR3, as DNA: TGTGCCAGCTCCCACCGGGACAGGGGGCGATACACCGGGGAGCTGTTTTTT. It codes for CASSHRDRGRYTGELFF.

V is TRBV28 and J is TRBJ1-3; TRBD1 agrees at 7 bases. CDR1 and CDR2 (germline): MDHEN, SYDVKM. V lost 8 bases, J lost 3 bases, and 10 bases stayed unmatched. CDR3 size: 15 residues. The DNA of the CDR3 is TGTGCCAGCGCGATTTCAGGGGGGATTGGAAACACCATATATTTT. Translated: CASAISGGIGNTIYF.

A single count supports this clone. The chain couples TRBV2 to TRBJ2-7; no definite D call. The CDR3 runs 11 residues. From germline, CDR1 is SNHLY and CDR2 FYNNEI. Trimming took off 9 bases at V and 5 bases at J, with 11 bases between the two ends. The DNA for the CDR3 is TGTGCCAGTCCTCTCCGAGACGAGCAGTACTTC. Its protein is CASPLRDEQYF.

The chain carries TRBV5-1 and TRBJ2-1, with TRBD2 identical over 9 bases. V was clipped by 3 bases and J by 0 bases; unmatched bases: 7. CDR1 is SGHRS, CDR2 YFSETQ, per germline. This CDR3 spans 17 amino acids. Written as DNA, the CDR3 is TGCGCCAGCAGCTCAGCCCTTAGCGGGAGCTCCTACAATGAGCAGTTCTTC. Protein: CASSSALSGSSYNEQFF.

This clone was detected once. The chain combines TRBV4-1 with TRBJ2-7, with 12 positions matching TRBD2. The CDR3 is 17 residues long. CDR1 and CDR2 from the germline V gene are MGHRA and YSYEKL. V was pared by 9 bases and J by 4 bases, with 16 bases of the junction left unmatched. The DNA for the CDR3 is TGCGCCAGAACGGGATTAAGACTAGCGGGAGACCAATACGAGCAGTACTTC. Its protein is CARTGLRLAGDQYEQYF.

The count of this clone is one. The chain joins TRBV4-3 to TRBJ1-2, with D possibly TRBD1 on 5 matching bases. Looked up from germline, CDR1 is LGHNA and CDR2 is YSLEER. V was clipped by 0 bases and J by 6 bases, with 14 bases between them. The CDR3 runs to 15 residues. The DNA of the CDR3 is TGCGCCAGCAGCCAAGAGTACACAGGCGTCCATGGCTACACCTTC. Translating it yields CASSQEYTGVHGYTF.

The chain couples TRBV5-4 to TRBJ2-2; 10 bases match TRBD2. The V gene end was trimmed by 8 bases and the J gene end by 2 bases; junction bases not matched to a gene: 3. CDR3 length equals 14 residues. Germline V gene sequence: CDR1 SGHNT, CDR2 YYREEE (reference sequence). CDR3 region: CASSGRTNTGELFF. For the CDR3, the DNA is TGTGCCAGTAGCGGGAGGACTAACACCGGGGAGCTGTTTTTT.

The table lists this clone with a few counts. The chain carries TRBV14 and TRBJ1-6; D gene unclear. The V gene lost 0 bases and the J gene lost 10 bases, with 10 bases spanning the gap. Germline loops: CDR1 SGHDN, CDR2 FVKESK. CDR3 length: 14 amino acids. The CDR3 region is CASSQEGWASPLHF. In DNA form, the CDR3 reads TGTGCCAGCAGCCAAGAGGGTTGGGCCTCACCCCTCCACTTT.